This T cell receptor (beta chain) was retrieved from a study of CD4 T cells in relation to SARS-CoV-2 and coronaviruses. Study overall: The restricting HLA molecule for shared crossreactive spike epitopes was mapped. Overall study results and limits: The assay detects memory recall responses, not culture-primed primary responses. Monoreactive clones expanded significantly more to SARS-CoV-2 than crossreactive clones did. This crossreactivity analysis covered spike protein alone, no other viral proteins.

The repertoire was sequenced with immunoSEQ multiplex PCR; TCRdb's copy has only in-frame clones and lacks some. Altogether about 37,000 clones are present, 80% to 90% being singletons, with the ten largest covering over 3%. The CDR3 covers 15 residues. Germline V gene lookup returns CDR1 SNHLY and CDR2 FYNNEI. The germline V and J ends were trimmed by 4 bases and 7 bases, with 17 bases remaining between them. Comments on this clone: Its specificity is unknown.

The TCR was taken from an adult with COVID-19. The chain is built from TRBV2 and TRBJ1-5, with D perhaps matching TRBD1 (5 bases). The source material was memory CD4+ T cells from PBMCs. The CDR3 nucleotides are TGTGCCAGCAGTGGCGCTATCGGGGGGGACCAGCCCCAGCATTTT. Protein: CASSGAIGGDQPQHF. The whole variable domain, remainder taken from reference TRBV2 and TRBJ1-5, is EPEVTQTPSHQVTQMGQEVILRCVPISNHLYFYWYRQILGQKVEFLVSFYNNEISEKSEIFDDQFSVERPDGSNFTLKIRSTKLEDSAMYFCASSGAIGGDQPQHFGDGTRLSIL.